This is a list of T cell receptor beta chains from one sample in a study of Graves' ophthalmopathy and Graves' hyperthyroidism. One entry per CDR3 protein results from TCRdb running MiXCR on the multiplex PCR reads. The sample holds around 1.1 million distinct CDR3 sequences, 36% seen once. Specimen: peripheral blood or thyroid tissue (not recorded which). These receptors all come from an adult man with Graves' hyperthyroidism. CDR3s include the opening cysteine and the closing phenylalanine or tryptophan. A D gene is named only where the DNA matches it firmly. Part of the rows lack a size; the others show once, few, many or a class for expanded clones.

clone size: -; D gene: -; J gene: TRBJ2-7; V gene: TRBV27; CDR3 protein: CASVQWAGASYEQYF; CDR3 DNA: TGTGCCAGCGTTCAGTGGGCAGGGGCCTCCTACGAGCAGTACTTC
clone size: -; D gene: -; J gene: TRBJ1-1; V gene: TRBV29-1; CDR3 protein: CSSQRYGNTEAFF; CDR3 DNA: TGCAGCAGCCAAAGGTACGGGAACACTGAAGCTTTCTTT
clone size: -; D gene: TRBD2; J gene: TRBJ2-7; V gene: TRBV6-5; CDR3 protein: CASQISGRYEQYF; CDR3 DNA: TGTGCCAGCCAAATTAGCGGGAGATACGAGCAGTACTTC
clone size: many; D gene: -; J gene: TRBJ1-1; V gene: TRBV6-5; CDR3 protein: CASENRNTEAFF; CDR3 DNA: TGTGCCAGCGAGAATAGGAACACTGAAGCTTTCTTT
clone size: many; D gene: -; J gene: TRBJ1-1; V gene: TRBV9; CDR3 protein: CASSAPGGNTEAFF; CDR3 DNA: TGTGCCAGCAGCGCCCCAGGAGGGAACACTGAAGCTTTCTTT
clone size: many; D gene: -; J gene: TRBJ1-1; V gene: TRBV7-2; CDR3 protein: CASSLSRVNTEAFF; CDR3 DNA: TGTGCCAGCAGCTTGAGTAGGGTGAACACTGAAGCTTTCTTT
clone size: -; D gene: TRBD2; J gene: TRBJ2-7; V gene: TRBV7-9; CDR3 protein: CASSFNSGPAYEQYF; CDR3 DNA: TGTGCCAGCAGCTTCAATAGCGGGCCTGCCTACGAGCAGTACTTC
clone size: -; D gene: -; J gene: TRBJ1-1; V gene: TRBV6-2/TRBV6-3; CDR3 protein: CASSYEGSLVGVAFF; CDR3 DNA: TGTGCCAGCAGTTACGAGGGCAGTCTAGTAGGCGTAGCTTTCTTT
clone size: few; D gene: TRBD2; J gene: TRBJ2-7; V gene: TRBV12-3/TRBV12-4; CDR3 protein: CASNSAGAVNEQYF; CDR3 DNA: TGTGCCAGCAATTCAGCGGGAGCTGTCAACGAGCAGTACTTC
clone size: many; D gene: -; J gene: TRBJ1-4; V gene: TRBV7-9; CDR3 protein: CASSLALGSTRTNEKLFF; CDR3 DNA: TGTGCCAGCAGCTTAGCGCTAGGGTCTACTAGGACTAATGAAAAACTGTTTTTT
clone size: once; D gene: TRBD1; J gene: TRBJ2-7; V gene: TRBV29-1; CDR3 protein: CSARDSLTTYEQYF; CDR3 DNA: TGCAGCGCCCGGGACAGCCTTACCACCTACGAGCAGTACTTC
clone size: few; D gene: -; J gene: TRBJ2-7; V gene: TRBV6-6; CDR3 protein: CASETGSAYEQYF; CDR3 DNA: TGTGCCAGCGAAACAGGTTCCGCGTACGAGCAGTACTTC
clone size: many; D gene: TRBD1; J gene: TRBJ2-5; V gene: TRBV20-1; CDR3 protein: CSATTTGNIETQYF; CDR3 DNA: TGCAGTGCTACCACGACAGGGAACATTGAGACCCAGTACTTC
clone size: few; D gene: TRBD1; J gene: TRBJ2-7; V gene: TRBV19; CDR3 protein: CASSMGQDTYEQYF; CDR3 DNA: TGTGCCAGTAGTATGGGACAGGACACCTACGAGCAGTACTTC
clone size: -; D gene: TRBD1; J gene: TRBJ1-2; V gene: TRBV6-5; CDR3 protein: CANSSHGTVYGYTF; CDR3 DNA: TGTGCCAACAGCTCTCACGGGACAGTCTATGGCTACACCTTC
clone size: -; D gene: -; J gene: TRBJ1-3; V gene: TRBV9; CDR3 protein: CASSVGSSSGNTIYF; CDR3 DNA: TGTGCCAGCAGCGTTGGGTCCTCCTCTGGAAACACCATATATTTT
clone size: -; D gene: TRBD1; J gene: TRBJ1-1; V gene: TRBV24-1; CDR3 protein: CATRSGTGNTEAFF; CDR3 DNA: TGTGCCACCAGGTCTGGGACAGGCAACACTGAAGCTTTCTTT
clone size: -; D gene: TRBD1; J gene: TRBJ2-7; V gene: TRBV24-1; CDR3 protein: CATSGPGQGYEQYF; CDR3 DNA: TGTGCCACCAGTGGTCCGGGACAGGGGTACGAGCAGTACTTC
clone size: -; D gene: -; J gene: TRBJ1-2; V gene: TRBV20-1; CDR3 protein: CSATWVGLTNYGYTF; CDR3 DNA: TGCAGTGCAACCTGGGTGGGGCTAACTAACTATGGCTACACCTTC
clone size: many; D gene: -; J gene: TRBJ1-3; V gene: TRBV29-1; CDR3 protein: CSAQLSGNTIYF; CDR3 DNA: TGCAGCGCCCAACTCTCTGGAAACACCATATATTTT
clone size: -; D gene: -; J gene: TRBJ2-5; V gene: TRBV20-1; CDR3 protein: CSARVVEETQYF; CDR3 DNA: TGCAGTGCTAGAGTGGTGGAAGAGACCCAGTACTTC
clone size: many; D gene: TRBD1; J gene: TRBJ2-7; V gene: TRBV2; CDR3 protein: CASGDRYAGEQYF; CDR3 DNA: TGTGCCAGCGGGGACAGGTACGCGGGCGAGCAGTACTTC
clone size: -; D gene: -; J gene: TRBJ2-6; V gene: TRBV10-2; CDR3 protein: CASLDGPSGANVLTF; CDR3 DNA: TGCGCCAGCCTTGACGGGCCTTCTGGGGCCAACGTCCTGACTTTC
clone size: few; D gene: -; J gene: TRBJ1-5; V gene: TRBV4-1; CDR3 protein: CASSQEKGGGQPQHF; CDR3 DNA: TGCGCCAGCAGCCAAGAAAAAGGCGGCGGGCAGCCCCAGCATTTT
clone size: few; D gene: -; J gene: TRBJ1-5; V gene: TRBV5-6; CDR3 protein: CASSLGPGGTIKPQHF; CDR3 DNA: TGTGCCAGCAGCTTGGGACCGGGGGGGACAATCAAGCCCCAGCATTTT
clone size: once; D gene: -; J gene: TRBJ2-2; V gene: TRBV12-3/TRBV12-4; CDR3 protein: CASSVDGTTGTGELFF; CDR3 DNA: TGTGCCAGCAGCGTAGACGGGACAACGGGCACCGGGGAGCTGTTTTTT
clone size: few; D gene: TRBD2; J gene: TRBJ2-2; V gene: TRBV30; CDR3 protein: CAWNGVAGKNTGELFF; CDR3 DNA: TGTGCCTGGAATGGGGTAGCGGGGAAGAACACCGGGGAGCTGTTTTTT
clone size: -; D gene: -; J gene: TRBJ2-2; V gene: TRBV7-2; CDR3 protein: CASSLVLLHHGELFF; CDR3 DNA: TGTGCCAGCAGCTTAGTGTTGCTACATCACGGGGAGCTGTTTTTT
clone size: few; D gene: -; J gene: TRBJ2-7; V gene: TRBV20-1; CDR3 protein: CSARGGFSSYEQYF; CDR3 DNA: TGCAGTGCTAGGGGGGGCTTTAGCTCCTACGAGCAGTACTTC
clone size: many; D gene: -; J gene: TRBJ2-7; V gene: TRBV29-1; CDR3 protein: CSVARGFSYEQYF; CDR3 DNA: TGCAGCGTTGCAAGGGGGTTTTCCTACGAGCAGTACTTC
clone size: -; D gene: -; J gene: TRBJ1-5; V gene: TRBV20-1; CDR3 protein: CSARTPTQSETQHF; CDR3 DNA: TGCAGTGCTAGAACCCCAACACAATCGGAGACCCAGCATTTT